This TCR beta chain is drawn from a study of control samples from healthy donors and cancer patients. Produced via immunoSEQ multiplex PCR; TCRdb's table is partial and in-frame only. The table lists roughly 50,000 clones, roughly 94% of them singletons. Sequencing was done on a sample of blood. This clonotype was obtained from a man under 40 in good health.

DNA for the CDR3: TGTGCCAGCAGCTTAGATCGGGAGGGCCCCTATAATTCACCCCTCCACTTT. The encoded protein is CASSLDREGPYNSPLHF. The chain is built from TRBV11-2 and TRBJ1-6; D remains unclear. V was trimmed by 0 bases and J by 2 bases, leaving 11 bases between them. The CDR3 extends over 17 amino acids. Germline CDR1 SGHAT, CDR2 FQNNGV.